This is a list of T cell receptor beta chains from one sample in a study of persistence of HIV-infected CD4 T cells. Some clones are missing from TCRdb's copy, which holds only in-frame ones; the method was immunoSEQ multiplex PCR. The data contain about 40,000 clones, 75% to 85% of them singletons. Antigens for these TCRs are unknown. Sequenced material: CD4+ T cells sorted from PBMCs after roughly 18-hour stimulation, taken from a patient who received antiretroviral therapy. The receptors were gathered from an adult man with HIV who was CMV-seropositive. Each CDR3 is given with its conserved first and last residue. D genes are given only for firm matches. Expanded clones get a size class; other rows say once, few or many, or leave the size out.

d_call j_call clone_size v_call cdr3_nt cdr3_aa
- TRBJ2-3 - TRBV6-5 TGTGCCAGCAAACAGGGCACAGATACGCAGTATTTT CASKQGTDTQYF
TRBD1 TRBJ2-7 - TRBV4-1 TGCGCCAGCAGCCAACGGACAGGGACTCCCTACGAGCAGTACTTC CASSQRTGTPYEQYF
- TRBJ1-3 - TRBV7-9 TGTGCCAGCAGCTTAGGACGGGCCTCTGGAAACACCATATATTTT CASSLGRASGNTIYF
- TRBJ1-4 - TRBV5-1 TGCGCCAGCAGCTTGAACGGGGGGAATGAAAAACTGTTTTTT CASSLNGGNEKLFF
- TRBJ1-2 - TRBV5-1 TGCGCCAGCAGCTTGGAGCTAGCTAACTATGGCTACACCTTC CASSLELANYGYTF
- TRBJ1-1 - TRBV30 TGTGCCTGGAGCCACGAGAGTGTAGGTACTGAAGCTTTCTTT CAWSHESVGTEAFF
TRBD1 TRBJ1-6 many TRBV6-1 TGTGCCAGCAGTGCGATGACAGGGAGCTCCTATAATTCACCCCTCCACTTT CASSAMTGSSYNSPLHF
- TRBJ1-5 few TRBV10-2 TGCGCCAGCAGTGATTACAGTGATAATCAGCCCCAGCATTTT CASSDYSDNQPQHF
TRBD1 TRBJ1-1 - TRBV5-1 TGCGCCAGCAGCTTAAGGGACAGGGTCGTGGGCTCTGAAGCTTTCTTT CASSLRDRVVGSEAFF
- TRBJ1-5 - TRBV21-1 TGTGCCAGCAGCAAAAAAAACGCTAGAAAACGCGAATTCAATCAGCCCCAGCATTTT CASSKKNARKREFNQPQHF
- TRBJ2-3 - TRBV6-6 TGTGCCAGCAGTTACCAGGGAAGAGATACGCAGTATTTT CASSYQGRDTQYF
TRBD2 TRBJ2-1 - TRBV3-1/TRBV3-2 TGTGCCAGCAGCCTCGGCGTAGCGGGGGGACTACAGATCATTGAGCAGTTCTTC CASSLGVAGGLQIIEQFF
TRBD2 TRBJ2-1 few TRBV7-7 TGTGCCAGCAGCTCCGCCGGACCGGGAGGGGGGGCTAATAATGAGCAGTTCTTC CASSSAGPGGGANNEQFF
TRBD1 TRBJ1-1 - TRBV14 TGTGCCAGCAGCACCCGACAGGGAGGGAATACTGAAGCTTTCTTT CASSTRQGGNTEAFF
- TRBJ2-5 - TRBV7-3 TGTGCCAGCAGTTTAAGCCGAACGGAGACCCAGTACTTC CASSLSRTETQYF
TRBD1 TRBJ2-3 - TRBV13 TGTGCCAGCAGCGTAGGGGACAGCCGCACAGATACGCAGTATTTT CASSVGDSRTDTQYF
- TRBJ1-3 few TRBV19 TGTGCCATCTCGCCCACTTACCGGGGGGCCGGAAACACCATATATTTT CAISPTYRGAGNTIYF
- TRBJ2-1 - TRBV3-1/TRBV3-2 TGTGCCAGCAGCCAAGTCCCAAATGAGCAGTTCTTC CASSQVPNEQFF
- TRBJ1-5 once TRBV4-3 TGCGCCAGCAGCCAGGGATACGGGAGTGGTCAGCCCCAGCATTTT CASSQGYGSGQPQHF
TRBD1 TRBJ1-2 - TRBV7-2 TGTGCCAGCAGCAATGGACAGGGTGTCGTAGGCGCCTTC CASSNGQGVVGAF
TRBD1 TRBJ1-1 large TRBV30 TGTGCCTGGAGGCCAGGGGGAGAGGTGACTGAAGCTTTCTTT CAWRPGGEVTEAFF
- TRBJ1-2 - TRBV9 TGTGCCAGCAGCGTAGATGGCGGTGTCCGCAACCGTAACTATGGCTACACCTTC CASSVDGGVRNRNYGYTF
- TRBJ1-6 once TRBV15 TGTGCCACCAGCAGAGGAGACAGTTTTTCACCCCTCCACTTT CATSRGDSFSPLHF
- TRBJ1-6 - TRBV5-1 TGCGCCAGCAGCTTGCGGCCAGGGGATCTAGATTCACCCCTCCACTTT CASSLRPGDLDSPLHF
- TRBJ2-7 - TRBV29-1 TGCAGCGTTGAAGATCCCCCCTACGAGCAGTACTTC CSVEDPPYEQYF
- TRBJ2-7 - TRBV7-2 TGTGCCAGCAGCTTTGTCTACAGGGCGCGGGACGAGCAGTACTTC CASSFVYRARDEQYF
- TRBJ2-7 - TRBV6-5 TGTGCCAGCAGAGAGGGGCTCGTCGGGTACGAGCAGTACTTC CASREGLVGYEQYF
- TRBJ1-4 - TRBV7-9 TGTGCCAGCAGCTCCACCGAGGGCGGGGTTGAAAAACTGTTTTTT CASSSTEGGVEKLFF
TRBD2 TRBJ2-1 - TRBV5-4 TGTGCCAGCAGCTTTAGCGGGGGTTCTTACAATGAGCAGTTCTTC CASSFSGGSYNEQFF